This T cell receptor (beta chain) is drawn from a study of early T cells in non-severe SARS-CoV-2 infection. Study overall: Sequencing targeted bulk RNA from unsorted whole blood, leaving chains unpaired. Regarding the study as a whole: VDJdb-based annotation leaned toward anti-spike CD8 responses and missed private and CD4 specificities.

This clonotype was detected a few times. As yet, its antigen is unknown. The library protocol tagged individual cDNA molecules with unique molecular identifiers. TCRdb used MiXCR to reprocess the 5' RACE reads, holding one entry per CDR3 protein. In the table there are tens of thousands of distinct CDR3 sequences, around 6% of which are singletons. Unmatched junction bases numbered 8, after V lost 2 bases and J lost 1 base. The length of the CDR3 is 18 residues. Germline V gene sequence: CDR1 LGHNT, CDR2 FRNRAP. The specimen was whole blood. The sequence was collected from an adult who was a healthcare worker with PCR-confirmed SARS-CoV-2 infection or an uninfected control (not recorded which). The genes are TRBV12-5 and TRBJ2-4; 10 nucleotides match TRBD1. The CDR3 DNA follows: TGTGCTAGTGGTTTGCCGGGACAGGGGTATTCGGCCAAAAACATTCAGTACTTC. This codes for CASGLPGQGYSAKNIQYF.